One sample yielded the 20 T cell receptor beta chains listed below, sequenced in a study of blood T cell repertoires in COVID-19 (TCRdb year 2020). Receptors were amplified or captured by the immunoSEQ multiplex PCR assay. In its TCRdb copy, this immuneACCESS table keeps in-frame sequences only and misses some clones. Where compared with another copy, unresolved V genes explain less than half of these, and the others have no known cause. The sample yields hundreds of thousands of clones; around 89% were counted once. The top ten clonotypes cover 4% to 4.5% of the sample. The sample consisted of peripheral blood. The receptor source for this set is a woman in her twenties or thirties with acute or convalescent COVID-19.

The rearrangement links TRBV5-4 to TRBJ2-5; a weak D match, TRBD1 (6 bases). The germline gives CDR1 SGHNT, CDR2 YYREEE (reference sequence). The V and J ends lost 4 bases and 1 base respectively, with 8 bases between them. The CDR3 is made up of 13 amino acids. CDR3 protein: CASSKDSQETQYF. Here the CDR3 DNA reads TGTGCCAGCAGCAAGGACAGCCAAGAGACCCAGTACTTC.

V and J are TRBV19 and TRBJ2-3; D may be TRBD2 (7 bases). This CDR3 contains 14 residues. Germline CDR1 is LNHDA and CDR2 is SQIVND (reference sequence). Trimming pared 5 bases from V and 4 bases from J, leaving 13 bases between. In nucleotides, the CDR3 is TGTGCCAGTAGTTCCTTAGGGGGGGCAGATACGCAGTATTTT. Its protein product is CASSSLGGADTQYF.

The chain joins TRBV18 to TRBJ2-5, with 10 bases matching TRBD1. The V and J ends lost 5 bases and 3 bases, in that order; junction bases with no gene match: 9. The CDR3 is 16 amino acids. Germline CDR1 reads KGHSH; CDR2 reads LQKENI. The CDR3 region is CASSTDRGFREETQYF. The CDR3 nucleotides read TGTGCCAGCTCAACGGACAGGGGGTTTCGTGAAGAGACCCAGTACTTC.

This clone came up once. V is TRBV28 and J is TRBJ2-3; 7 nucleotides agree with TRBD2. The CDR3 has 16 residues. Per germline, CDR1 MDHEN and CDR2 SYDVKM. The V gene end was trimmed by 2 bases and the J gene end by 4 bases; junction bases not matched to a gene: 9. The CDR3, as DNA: TGTGCCAGCAGTTTAGCGGGACTATATACAGCAGATACGCAGTATTTT. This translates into CASSLAGLYTADTQYF.

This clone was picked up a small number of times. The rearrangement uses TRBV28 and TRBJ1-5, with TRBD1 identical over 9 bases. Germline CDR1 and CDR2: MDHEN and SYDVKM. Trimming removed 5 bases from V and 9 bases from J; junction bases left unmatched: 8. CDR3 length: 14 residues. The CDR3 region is CASSIGDRVGPQHF. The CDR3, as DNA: TGTGCCAGCAGTATAGGGGACAGGGTAGGGCCCCAGCATTTT.

The CDR3 nucleotides are TGTGCCAGCAGTTTGAGGGAGACAGATACGCAGTATTTT. Translation: CASSLRETDTQYF. The rearrangement joins TRBV27 to TRBJ2-3, with D perhaps TRBD2 (5 bases). The CDR3 runs to 13 residues. Germline CDR1 and CDR2: MNHEY and SMNVEV (reference sequence). Trimming shortened V by 3 bases and J by 3 bases, and 7 bases separated the two germline ends.

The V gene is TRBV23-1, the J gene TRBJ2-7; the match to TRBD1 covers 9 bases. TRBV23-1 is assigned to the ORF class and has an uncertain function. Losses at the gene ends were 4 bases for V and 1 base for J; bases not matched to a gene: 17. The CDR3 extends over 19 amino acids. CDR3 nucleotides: TGCGCCAGCAGTCCCGAAACCCCTACAGGGGGCCGAGGGTCCTACGAGCAGTACTTC. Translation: CASSPETPTGGRGSYEQYF.

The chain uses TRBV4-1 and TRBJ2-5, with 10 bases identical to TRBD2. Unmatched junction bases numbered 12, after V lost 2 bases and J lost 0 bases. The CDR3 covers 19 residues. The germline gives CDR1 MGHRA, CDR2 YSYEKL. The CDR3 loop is CASSQRPIIAGGYQETQYF. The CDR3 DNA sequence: TGCGCCAGCAGCCAAAGACCGATCATAGCGGGGGGCTACCAAGAGACCCAGTACTTC.

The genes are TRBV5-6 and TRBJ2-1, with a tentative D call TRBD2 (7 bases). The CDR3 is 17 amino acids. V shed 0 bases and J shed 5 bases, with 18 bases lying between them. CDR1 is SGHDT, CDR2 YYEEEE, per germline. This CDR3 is CASSLVYRDYKNNEQFF. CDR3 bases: TGTGCCAGCAGCTTGGTATACAGGGACTACAAAAACAATGAGCAGTTCTTC.

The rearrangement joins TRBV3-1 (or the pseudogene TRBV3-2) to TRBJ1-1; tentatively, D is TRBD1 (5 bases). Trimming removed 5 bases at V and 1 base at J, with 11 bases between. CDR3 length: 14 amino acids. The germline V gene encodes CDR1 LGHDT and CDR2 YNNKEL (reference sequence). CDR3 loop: CASSGFQGNTEAFF. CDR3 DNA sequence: TGTGCCAGCAGCGGATTCCAGGGGAACACTGAAGCTTTCTTT.

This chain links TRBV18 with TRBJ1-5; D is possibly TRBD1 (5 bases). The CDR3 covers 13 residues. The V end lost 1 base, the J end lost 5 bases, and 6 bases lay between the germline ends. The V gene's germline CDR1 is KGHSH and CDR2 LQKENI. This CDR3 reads CASSPQGDQPQHF. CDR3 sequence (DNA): TGTGCCAGCTCACCACAAGGGGATCAGCCCCAGCATTTT.

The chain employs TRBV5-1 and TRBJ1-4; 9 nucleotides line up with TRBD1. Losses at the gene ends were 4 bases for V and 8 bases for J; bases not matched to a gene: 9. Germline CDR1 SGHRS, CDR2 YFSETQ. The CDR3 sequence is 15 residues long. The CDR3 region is CASSILGTGSEKLFF. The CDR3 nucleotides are TGCGCCAGCAGCATTTTAGGGACAGGGAGCGAAAAACTGTTTTTT.

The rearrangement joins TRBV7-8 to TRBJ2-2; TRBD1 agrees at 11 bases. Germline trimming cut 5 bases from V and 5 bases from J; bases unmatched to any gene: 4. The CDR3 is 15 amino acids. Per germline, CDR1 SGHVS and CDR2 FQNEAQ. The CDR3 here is CASSLGQGDTGELFF. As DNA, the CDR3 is TGTGCCAGCAGCCTGGGACAGGGGGATACCGGGGAGCTGTTTTTT.

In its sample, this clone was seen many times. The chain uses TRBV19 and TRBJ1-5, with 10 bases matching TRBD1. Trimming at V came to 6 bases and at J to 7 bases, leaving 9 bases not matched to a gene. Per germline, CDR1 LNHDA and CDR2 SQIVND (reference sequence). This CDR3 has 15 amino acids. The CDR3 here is CASRYSGQGYQPQHF. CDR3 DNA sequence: TGTGCCAGTAGGTACTCGGGACAGGGGTACCAGCCCCAGCATTTT. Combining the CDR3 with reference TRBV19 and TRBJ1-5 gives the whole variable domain DGGITQSPKYLFRKEGQNVTLSCEQNLNHDAMYWYRQDPGQGLRLIYYSQIVNDFQKGDIAEGYSVSREKKESFPLTVTSAQKNPTAFYLCASRYSGQGYQPQHFGDGTRLSIL.

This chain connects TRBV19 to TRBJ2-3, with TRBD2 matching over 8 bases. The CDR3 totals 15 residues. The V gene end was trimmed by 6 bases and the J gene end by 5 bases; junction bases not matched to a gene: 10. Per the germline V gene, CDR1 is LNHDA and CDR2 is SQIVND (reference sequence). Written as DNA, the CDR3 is TGTGCCAGTAGCGCCGGGGGGGCCCTGGGAGATACGCAGTATTTT. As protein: CASSAGGALGDTQYF.

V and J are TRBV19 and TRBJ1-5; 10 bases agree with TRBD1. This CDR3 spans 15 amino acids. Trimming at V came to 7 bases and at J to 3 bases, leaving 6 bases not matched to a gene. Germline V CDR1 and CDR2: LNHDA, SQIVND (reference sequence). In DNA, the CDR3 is TGTGCCAGTACCTGGGGACAGGGGCCCAATCAGCCCCAGCATTTT. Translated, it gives CASTWGQGPNQPQHF.

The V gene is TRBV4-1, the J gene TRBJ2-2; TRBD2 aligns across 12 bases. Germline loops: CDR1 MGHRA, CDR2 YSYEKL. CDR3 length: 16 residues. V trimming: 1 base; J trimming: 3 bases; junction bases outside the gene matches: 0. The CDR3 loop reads CASSQASGGDTGELFF. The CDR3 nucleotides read TGCGCCAGCAGCCAAGCTAGCGGGGGGGACACCGGGGAGCTGTTTTTT.

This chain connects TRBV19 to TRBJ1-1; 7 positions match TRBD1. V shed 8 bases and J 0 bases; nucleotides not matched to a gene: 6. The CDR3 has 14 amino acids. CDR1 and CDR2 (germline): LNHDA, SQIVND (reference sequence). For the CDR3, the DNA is TGTGCCAGTCACAGGGGTTACATGAACACTGAAGCTTTCTTT. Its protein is CASHRGYMNTEAFF. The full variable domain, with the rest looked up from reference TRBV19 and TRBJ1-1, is DGGITQSPKYLFRKEGQNVTLSCEQNLNHDAMYWYRQDPGQGLRLIYYSQIVNDFQKGDIAEGYSVSREKKESFPLTVTSAQKNPTAFYLCASHRGYMNTEAFFGQGTRLTVV.

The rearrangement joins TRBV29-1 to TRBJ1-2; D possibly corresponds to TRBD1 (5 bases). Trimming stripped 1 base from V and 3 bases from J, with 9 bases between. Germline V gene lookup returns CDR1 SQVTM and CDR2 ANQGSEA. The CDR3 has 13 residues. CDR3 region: CSVEGRQHYGYTF. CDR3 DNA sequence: TGCAGCGTTGAAGGTCGACAGCACTATGGCTACACCTTC.

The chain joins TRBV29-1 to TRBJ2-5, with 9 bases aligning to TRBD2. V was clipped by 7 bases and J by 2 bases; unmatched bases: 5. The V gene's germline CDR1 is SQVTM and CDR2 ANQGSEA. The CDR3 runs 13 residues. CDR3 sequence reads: CSASGGPQETQYF. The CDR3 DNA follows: TGCAGCGCGAGCGGGGGGCCACAAGAGACCCAGTACTTC.